Below, 27 T cell receptor beta chains from the same sample are listed, as sequenced in a study of cytotoxic CD8 clonotypes in ibrutinib-treated CLL. Clones were read by immunoSEQ multiplex PCR, and TCRdb kept only the in-frame ones, dropping some. The sample carries tens of thousands of clones, around 55% recorded once. Sequenced material: PBMCs, taken after 24 months of ibrutinib treatment. The source of these receptors is a human donor with chronic lymphocytic leukemia.

The chain is built from TRBV5-1 and TRBJ2-2; tentatively, D is TRBD1 (6 bases). The CDR3 has 13 amino acids. Germline values: CDR1 SGHRS, CDR2 YFSETQ. V lost 4 bases and J 5 bases, leaving 9 bases between the germline ends. CDR3 sequence reads: CASSTGRTGELFF. CDR3 sequence (DNA): TGCGCCAGCAGCACAGGGCGTACCGGGGAGCTGTTTTTT.

The genes are TRBV4-2 and TRBJ2-1; 11 nucleotides agree with TRBD2. Losses at the gene ends were 0 bases for V and 5 bases for J; bases not matched to a gene: 3. Germline CDR1 LGHNA, CDR2 YNFKEQ. There are 16 residues in the CDR3. CDR3 in DNA: TGTGCCAGCAGCCAAGAAGGACTAGCGGGCCACAATGAGCAGTTCTTC. It is translated as CASSQEGLAGHNEQFF.

Only a few counts were recorded for this clone. The rearrangement links TRBV5-1 to TRBJ2-3, with TRBD2 identical over 11 bases. Germline assignment: CDR1 SGHRS and CDR2 YFSETQ. CDR3 length: 16 amino acids. The V segment lost 4 bases and the J segment 6 bases; nucleotides outside the gene matches: 10. CDR3 DNA sequence: TGCGCCAGCAGCATAGGGACTAGCGGAGGTGCGGATACGCAGTATTTT. This encodes CASSIGTSGGADTQYF.

The chain combines TRBV29-1 with TRBJ2-7; D is ambiguous. The CDR3 runs 14 residues. Germline V gene lookup returns CDR1 SQVTM and CDR2 ANQGSEA. With 1 base removed from V and 3 bases from J, the gap between germline ends came to 13 bases. This CDR3 reads CSVEVDGTLYEQYF. CDR3 DNA sequence: TGCAGCGTTGAAGTGGACGGTACCCTCTACGAGCAGTACTTC.

The chain links TRBV9 to TRBJ2-3; TRBD1 agrees at 7 bases. CDR1 is SGDLS, CDR2 YYNGEE, per germline. The CDR3 loop spans 16 amino acids. V was pared by 2 bases and J by 3 bases, with 9 bases of the junction left unmatched. The CDR3 region is CASSVAQGTQTDTQYF. The CDR3 nucleotides read TGTGCCAGCAGCGTCGCACAGGGGACCCAGACAGATACGCAGTATTTT.

Many counts were recorded for this clone. The chain joins TRBV18 to TRBJ2-4; possible D gene TRBD2, 5 bases. Germline loops: CDR1 KGHSH, CDR2 LQKENI. V lost 0 bases to trimming and J lost 3 bases, with 6 bases between them. This CDR3 comprises 14 residues. The CDR3 nucleotides read TGTGCCAGCTCACCACCGGCGGGCAAAAACATTCAGTACTTC. Translating gives CASSPPAGKNIQYF. Combining the CDR3 with reference TRBV18 and TRBJ2-4 gives the whole variable domain NAGVMQNPRHLVRRRGQEARLRCSPMKGHSHVYWYRQLPEEGLKFMVYLQKENIIDESGMPKERFSAEFPKEGPSILRIQQVVRGDSAAYFCASSPPAGKNIQYFGAGTRLSVL.

The V call is TRBV15, the J call TRBJ2-1; 8 bases agree with TRBD2. The CDR3 covers 16 residues. V trimming: 3 bases; J trimming: 6 bases; junction bases outside the gene matches: 10. Germline CDR1 and CDR2: LNHNV and YYDKDF (reference sequence). CDR3 region: CATSSDRGGLFNEQFF. DNA for the CDR3: TGTGCCACCAGCAGTGATCGGGGGGGCCTTTTCAATGAGCAGTTCTTC.

This clone showed up just a few times. V usage is TRBV28 and J usage is TRBJ1-3, with D possibly TRBD1 on 5 matching bases. The V end lost 4 bases, the J end lost 6 bases, and 22 bases lay between the germline ends. This CDR3 contains 17 residues. Per the germline V gene, CDR1 is MDHEN and CDR2 is SYDVKM. The CDR3 sequence is CASSSLTGRGLENTIYF. CDR3 DNA sequence: TGTGCCAGCAGTTCGCTGACGGGGCGCGGATTGGAAAACACCATATATTTT.

This chain uses TRBV28 with TRBJ1-2; 7 positions match TRBD1. The germline gives CDR1 MDHEN, CDR2 SYDVKM. The V gene end was trimmed by 0 bases and the J gene end by 8 bases; junction bases not matched to a gene: 6. The CDR3 loop spans 14 amino acids. Here the CDR3 DNA reads TGTGCCAGCAGTTTATGGGGGGACAGATCGGGCTACACCTTC. It codes for CASSLWGDRSGYTF.

This clone was observed a few times. The V and J genes are TRBV19 and TRBJ1-2; D uncertain. CDR3 size: 17 residues. Trimming took 5 bases from V and 7 from J, leaving 26 bases between them. CDR1 and CDR2 (germline): LNHDA, SQIVND (reference sequence). The CDR3 nucleotides read TGTGCCAGTAGTGTCCTCGGCACCGCAAGGAAAGTTAGTGGCTACACCTTC. Residues: CASSVLGTARKVSGYTF.

V gene TRBV5-1 combines with J gene TRBJ2-3; 11 positions agree with TRBD2. CDR3 size: 16 residues. Germline V gene sequence: CDR1 SGHRS, CDR2 YFSETQ. The trim removed 0 bases at V and 4 bases at J, leaving 4 bases unmatched. CDR3 nucleotides: TGCGCCAGCAGCTTGGATCTAGCGGGGGGCGCAGATACGCAGTATTTT. Residues: CASSLDLAGGADTQYF.

This clone was counted once. This chain joins TRBV10-2 and TRBJ2-5, with 8 bases that match TRBD2. V was pared by 7 bases and J by 9 bases, with 13 bases of the junction left unmatched. CDR1 is WSHSY, CDR2 SAAADI, per germline. The CDR3 is made up of 14 amino acids. The CDR3 DNA reads as TGCGCCAGCACCCCGAAAGCGGGAGCCCCCGCCCAGTACTTC. This translates into CASTPKAGAPAQYF.

The J gene is TRBJ2-7, the V gene TRBV7-8; D is uncertain. With 1 base removed from V and 5 bases from J, the gap between germline ends came to 12 bases. The CDR3 runs 14 residues. CDR1 is SGHVS, CDR2 FQNEAQ, per germline. CDR3 bases: TGTGCCAGCAGCTTAGGTGTAGGCAGCGACGAGCAGTACGTC. It codes for CASSLGVGSDEQYV.

This clone was counted ten times or more. The chain carries TRBV10-1 and TRBJ2-3; D uncertain. Deletions cut 3 bases from V and 0 bases from J, with 4 bases between. The CDR3 totals 13 residues. The germline V gene has CDR1 WNHNN and CDR2 SYGVQD (reference sequence). CDR3 nucleotides: TGCGCCAGCAGTGACCCTAGCACAGATACGCAGTATTTT. It specifies CASSDPSTDTQYF.

The gene calls are TRBV28 and TRBJ1-5; 9 bases map to TRBD1. After removal of 3 bases from V and 7 bases from J, the junction contained 4 bases not matched to a gene. The CDR3 spans 14 residues. Germline assignment: CDR1 MDHEN and CDR2 SYDVKM. The DNA for the CDR3 is TGTGCCAGCAGTTTGGGGACAGGGCCACAGCCCCAGCATTTT. Protein: CASSLGTGPQPQHF.

This clone was seen only a few times. The chain is built from TRBV28 and TRBJ2-4; D remains ambiguous. CDR3 size: 14 residues. Germline V gene lookup returns CDR1 MDHEN and CDR2 SYDVKM. V dropped 3 bases and J dropped 3 bases, with 9 bases sitting between them. This CDR3 is CASSFSPSKNIQYF. DNA of the CDR3: TGTGCCAGCAGTTTTTCCCCGAGCAAAAACATTCAGTACTTC.

The chain links TRBV29-1 to TRBJ1-2; D might be TRBD1 (5 bases). V shed 3 bases and J shed 5 bases, with 13 bases lying between them. The CDR3 consists of 13 residues. Germline values: CDR1 SQVTM, CDR2 ANQGSEA. This CDR3 reads CSVEPGRPYGYTF. CDR3 sequence (DNA): TGCAGCGTTGAGCCGGGACGGCCTTATGGCTACACCTTC. Together with reference TRBV29-1 and TRBJ1-2, the CDR3 gives the full variable domain: SAVISQKPSRDICQRGTSLTIQCQVDSQVTMMFWYRQQPGQSLTLIATANQGSEATYESGFVIDKFPISRPNLTFSTLTVSNMSPEDSSIYLCSVEPGRPYGYTFGSGTRLTVV.

This clone was seen a few times. This chain uses TRBV11-2 with TRBJ2-7, with D perhaps TRBD1 or TRBD2 (5 bases each). The CDR3 runs to 18 residues. Germline CDR1 SGHAT, CDR2 FQNNGV. V was pared by 5 bases and J by 6 bases, with 29 bases between. The CDR3 loop reads CASSLMIAPGPWGVEQYF. CDR3 in DNA: TGTGCCAGCAGCCTAATGATAGCCCCGGGACCCTGGGGTGTCGAGCAGTACTTC. Combining the CDR3 with reference TRBV11-2 and TRBJ2-7 gives the whole variable domain EAGVAQSPRYKIIEKRQSVAFWCNPISGHATLYWYQQILGQGPKLLIQFQNNGVVDDSQLPKDRFSAERLKGVDSTLKIQPAKLEDSAVYLCASSLMIAPGPWGVEQYFGPGTRLTVT.

The chain combines TRBV5-4 with TRBJ2-1; D is perhaps TRBD2 (6 bases). The CDR3 extends over 17 amino acids. The germline V and J ends were trimmed by 1 base and 4 bases, with 18 bases remaining between them. Germline V CDR1 and CDR2: SGHNT, YYREEE (reference sequence). In nucleotides, the CDR3 is TGTGCCAGCAGCTTGCGACATAGCGGAGGACGTTACAATGAGCAGTTCTTC. It yields the protein CASSLRHSGGRYNEQFF.

The V and J genes are TRBV7-8 and TRBJ2-7, with D uncertain. Trimming removed 1 base from V and 3 bases from J, with 4 bases in between. Germline V lookup: CDR1 SGHVS, CDR2 FQNEAQ. This CDR3 is 12 amino acids long. CDR3 sequence: CASSLGDYEQYF. The CDR3 nucleotides are TGTGCCAGCAGCTTAGGAGACTACGAGCAGTACTTC.

V and J are TRBV7-9 and TRBJ2-7; a weak D match, TRBD2 (5 bases). Germline CDR1 and CDR2: SEHNR and FQNEAQ (reference sequence). The germline V and J ends were trimmed by 3 bases and 2 bases, with 8 bases remaining between them. The CDR3 contains 13 residues. The CDR3 sequence: CASSFNGAYEQYV. DNA for the CDR3: TGTGCCAGCAGCTTTAACGGGGCCTACGAGCAGTACGTC.

The chain carries TRBV5-1 and TRBJ2-7, with 12 bases fitting TRBD2. Germline V gene lookup returns CDR1 SGHRS and CDR2 YFSETQ. The V gene end was trimmed by 2 bases and the J gene end by 2 bases; junction bases not matched to a gene: 5. The CDR3 totals 16 residues. CDR3 amino acids: CASSFGLAGFPYEQYV. The DNA for the CDR3 is TGCGCCAGCAGCTTCGGACTAGCGGGGTTTCCCTACGAGCAGTACGTC.

The chain is built from TRBV28 and TRBJ2-7; 12 bases map to TRBD2. The J segment lost 5 bases and the V segment lost 5 bases, leaving 7 bases of the junction unmatched. Per the germline V gene, CDR1 is MDHEN and CDR2 is SYDVKM. The CDR3 is 15 amino acids. This CDR3 reads CASSRTSGTRNEQYF. The CDR3 DNA reads as TGTGCCAGCAGTCGGACTAGCGGGACTCGGAACGAGCAGTACTTC. Filled out from reference TRBV28 and TRBJ2-7, the complete variable domain reads DVKVTQSSRYLVKRTGEKVFLECVQDMDHENMFWYRQDPGLGLRLIYFSYDVKMKEKGDIPEGYSVSREKKERFSLILESASTNQTSMYLCASSRTSGTRNEQYFGPGTRLTVT.

This clone was seen a few times. The chain links TRBV10-3 to TRBJ2-3; D gene ambiguous. Germline V gives CDR1 ENHRY, CDR2 SYGVKD. Trimming cost V 10 bases and J 4 bases, with 15 bases left between them. This CDR3 has 13 residues. The CDR3 sequence is CANTPSPADTQYF. CDR3 DNA: TGTGCCAATACACCTAGTCCGGCAGATACGCAGTATTTT.

The chain carries TRBV10-3 and TRBJ2-7; D unresolved. Germline CDR1 reads ENHRY; CDR2 reads SYGVKD. CDR3 size: 14 residues. V was pared by 2 bases and J by 1 base, with 9 bases between. CDR3 region: CAISEGIRSYEQYF. CDR3 in DNA: TGTGCCATCAGTGAGGGTATTCGGTCCTACGAGCAGTACTTC.

This clone showed up just a few times. The rearrangement joins TRBV10-3 to TRBJ2-6; no reliable D call. Germline V gene lookup returns CDR1 ENHRY and CDR2 SYGVKD. Trimming shortened V by 2 bases and J by 6 bases, and 8 bases separated the two germline ends. CDR3 length equals 14 residues. In nucleotides, the CDR3 is TGTGCCATCAGTGAGCCCCGCGCGGCCAACGTCCTGACTTTC. Amino acid sequence: CAISEPRAANVLTF.

Ten or more counts support this clone. This chain uses TRBV27 with TRBJ1-2; the match to TRBD1 covers 9 bases. The germline gives CDR1 MNHEY, CDR2 SMNVEV (reference sequence). This CDR3 is 15 amino acids long. Losses at the gene ends were 6 bases for V and 4 bases for J; bases not matched to a gene: 9. In DNA, the CDR3 is TGTGCCAGCAGCCCCCGGACAGGGGCCAGCTATGGCTACACCTTC. It translates to CASSPRTGASYGYTF.